This TCR beta chain comes out of a study of blood T cell repertoires in COVID-19. Background on the study: Some COVID-19 samples were acute and others convalescent; all came from the United States, Italy and Spain. The cDNA or gDNA used as material had been derived from T cells, B-cell-depleted T cells, or PBMCs.

Original processing notes: It was from reference gene primer amplification that nucleated cell counts were estimated. Measured with immunoSEQ multiplex PCR; TCRdb has only the in-frame clones, and not every one. V and J calls and clone size are given by that table; D and trimming were obtained from the DNA. The sample lists some 110,000 clones; approximately 86% were seen once. The CDR3 runs to 15 residues. Trimming cost V 6 bases and J 7 bases; bases outside gene matches: 8. From germline, CDR1 is SGHRS and CDR2 YFSETQ. Specimen: peripheral blood. This receptor was taken from a man aged 35 to 55 with acute or convalescent COVID-19. The chain carries TRBV5-1 and TRBJ2-4, with TRBD2 matching 12 bases. The CDR3 DNA is TGCGCCAGCACCCCCGGACTAGCGGGACGTAACATTCAGTACTTC. Translation gives CASTPGLAGRNIQYF. The full variable domain, completed using reference TRBV5-1 and TRBJ2-4, is KAGVTQTPRYLIKTRGQQVTLSCSPISGHRSVSWYQQTPGQGLQFLFEYFSETQRNKGNFPGRFSGRQFSNSRSEMNVSTLELGDSALYLCASTPGLAGRNIQYFGAGTRLSVL.